This T cell receptor beta chain was recovered during a study of blood T cell repertoires in COVID-19. As for the study in general: From the United States, Italy and Spain came samples of acute and convalescent COVID-19.

The CDR3 contains 14 residues. The germline CDR1 and CDR2 sequences are MNHEY and SVGAGI. V was clipped by 4 bases and J by 3 bases, with 7 bases between them. In the original workflow: Amplification of reference gene primers was used by the study to estimate nucleated cell counts. The assay was immunoSEQ multiplex PCR, and TCRdb's table has in-frame clones only and misses some. Clone size and the V and J calls come from that table; the DNA yielded D and trimming. The repertoire consists of tens of thousands of clones, with roughly 78% occurring once and the leading ten covering 10%. This clone was recorded once.

The sequence came from a man aged 55 to 70 with acute or convalescent COVID-19. The chain links TRBV6-5 to TRBJ2-6; perhaps TRBD1 as D (5 bases). Sequencing was carried out using peripheral blood. The CDR3 loop reads CASSSGYGANVLTF. CDR3 in DNA: TGTGCCAGCAGTTCAGGGTATGGGGCCAACGTCCTGACTTTC.